This entry concerns a single T cell receptor (beta chain). The sample comes from a study of blood T cell repertoires in COVID-19. The wider study: The cDNA or gDNA used as material had been derived from T cells, B-cell-depleted T cells, or PBMCs.

The CDR3 runs to 15 residues. CDR1 and CDR2 (germline): KGHSH, LQKENI. Trimming took 2 bases from V and 2 from J, leaving 12 bases between them. Methods used by the authors: Amplification of reference gene primers provided the estimated nucleated cell counts. Method: immunoSEQ multiplex PCR; TCRdb's copy keeps in-frame clones and lacks some. V and J calls and clone size follow that table, whereas D and trimming were derived from the DNA. The sample shows approximately 34,000 clones, less than 85% of them seen only once. What was sequenced was peripheral blood. This clonotype was obtained from a woman in her sixties or seventies with acute or convalescent COVID-19. The chain employs TRBV18 and TRBJ1-2; D uncertain. The CDR3 DNA reads TGTGCCAGCTCACCATGGGCATCATTAAACTATGGCTACACCTTC. It specifies CASSPWASLNYGYTF.